This passage covers 15 T cell receptor beta chains from one sample sequenced in a study of CD8 T cells in ankylosing spondylitis. TCRdb reprocessed the 5' RACE reads with MiXCR, giving one entry per CDR3 protein. The sample shows around 150,000 distinct CDR3 sequences, roughly 12% of them seen only once. The source material was blood, either unsorted or a sorted T cell fraction (not recorded which). The receptors come from a male donor with ankylosing spondylitis or in good health (not recorded which).

The chain links TRBV20-1 to TRBJ2-1; D might be TRBD1 or TRBD2, each matching 5 bases. V was clipped by 5 bases and J by 1 base, with 15 bases between them. CDR3 size: 15 residues. Germline-derived CDR1 and CDR2 are DFQATT and SNEGSKA (reference sequence). CDR3 DNA: TGCAGTGCTGGGGGAGTACTCAGATCCTACAATGAGCAGTTCTTC. This translates into CSAGGVLRSYNEQFF.

This CDR3 reads CSAGGQGSGLETQYF. In DNA, the CDR3 is TGCAGCGCCGGAGGACAGGGTAGTGGTTTAGAGACCCAGTACTTC. The genes are TRBV29-1 and TRBJ2-5; 8 positions match TRBD1. Germline trimming cut 7 bases from V and 4 bases from J; bases unmatched to any gene: 14. The germline CDR1 and CDR2 sequences are SQVTM and ANQGSEA. The CDR3 length is 15 residues.

This clonotype was observed a few times. The limits of the CDR3 on the DNA are not certain, so only TCRdb's listed CDR3 is given. The genes are TRBV11-3 and TRBJ2-1; the table's D call TRBD1 went unverified against the DNA. Germline CDR1 and CDR2: SGHNT and YENEEA. Inclusive of both ends, the CDR3 amounts to 13 amino acids. CDR3 residues: CASSSSVRGAPDF.

This clonotype was counted at least ten times. V and J are TRBV5-1 and TRBJ2-5; 9 bases are shared with TRBD1. V gave up 4 bases and J gave up 2 bases; unmatched junction bases: 6. This CDR3 region has 15 residues. The germline gives CDR1 SGHRS, CDR2 YFSETQ. CDR3 sequence reads: CASSIQGAWQETQYF. CDR3 nucleotides: TGCGCCAGCAGCATACAGGGGGCCTGGCAAGAGACCCAGTACTTC.

Remarks on this clonotype: One base away lies a much larger clone, so this may be a sequencing read error. The chain couples TRBV6-1 to TRBJ1-5; D remains ambiguous. CDR1 MNHNS and CDR2 SASEGT come from the germline V gene. The CDR3 covers 17 residues. CDR3 residues: CVSSELGRQTSNQPQHF. CDR3 bases: TGTGTCAGCAGTGAACTAGGCAGGCAGACTAGCAATCAGCCCCAGCATTTT.

This clonotype has ten or more counts. The chain combines TRBV10-3 with TRBJ2-4; TRBD1 is a possible D gene (6 bases). Per the germline V gene, CDR1 is ENHRY and CDR2 is SYGVKD. The CDR3 spans 16 residues. The V end lost 2 bases, the J end lost 0 bases, and 11 bases lay between the germline ends. The CDR3 nucleotides are TGTGCCATCAGTGAGAGGGACACCCTAGCCAAAAACATTCAGTACTTC. This sequence encodes CAISERDTLAKNIQYF.

Ten or more counts support this clonotype. V and J are TRBV7-2 and TRBJ2-1; D unclear. Germline-derived CDR1 and CDR2 are SGHTA and FQGNSA. Trimming cost V 2 bases and J 2 bases, with 7 bases left between them. The CDR3 has 14 residues. The CDR3 protein is CASSLLGAYNEQFF. The CDR3 DNA reads as TGTGCCAGCAGCTTACTTGGCGCCTACAATGAGCAGTTCTTC.

This clonotype was counted many times. V is TRBV5-1 and J is TRBJ2-5; D perhaps matches TRBD1 (5 bases). V was shortened by 6 bases and J by 0 bases, with 15 bases between the two germline ends. Germline CDR1 SGHRS, CDR2 YFSETQ. The CDR3 has 15 residues. The CDR3 region has the DNA TGCGCCAGCACGGACAAGAAGGGCGACCAAGAGACCCAGTACTTC. Residues: CASTDKKGDQETQYF.

This clonotype was found many times. The chain couples TRBV12-3 or TRBV12-4 to TRBJ1-6; D perhaps matches TRBD1 (6 bases). The V end lost 5 bases, the J end lost 9 bases, and 14 bases lay between the germline ends. CDR3 length: 14 residues. CDR3 nucleotides: TGTGCCAGCAGTAACACAGGGTCACGTTCACCCCTCCACTTT. Translated: CASSNTGSRSPLHF.

The V call is TRBV5-1, the J call TRBJ2-3; 10 bases are a match to TRBD2. The germline V gene has CDR1 SGHRS and CDR2 YFSETQ. CDR3 size: 15 residues. J lost 1 base, V lost 4 bases, and 3 bases had no gene match. The CDR3 nucleotides read TGCGCCAGCAGCGACGGGACTAGCGGCACAGATACGCAGTATTTT. Its translation is CASSDGTSGTDTQYF.

This clonotype has at least ten counts. The chain's CDR3 is CSARGGDSPSYNEQFF. CDR3 coding DNA: TGCAGTGCTAGAGGAGGAGACTCCCCGAGCTACAATGAGCAGTTCTTC. This rearrangement joins TRBV20-1 to TRBJ2-1; D is uncertain. Trimming removed 1 base from V and 3 bases from J, with 16 bases in between. The germline V gene encodes CDR1 DFQATT and CDR2 SNEGSKA (reference sequence). This CDR3 is 16 amino acids long.

This clonotype was seen repeatedly, ten times or more. V is TRBV29-1 and J is TRBJ2-1, with D possibly matching TRBD2 (6 bases). The germline CDR1 and CDR2 sequences are SQVTM and ANQGSEA. This CDR3 spans 14 amino acids. V gave up 5 bases and J gave up 7 bases, with 18 bases separating them. CDR3 coding DNA: TGCAGCGTTCTAGGGACGGGAGCGTGGAATGAGCAGTTCTTC. It is translated as CSVLGTGAWNEQFF.

This clonotype was detected only a few times. The rearrangement uses TRBV12-3 or TRBV12-4 and TRBJ1-2; D is unclear. CDR3 length: 12 residues. V lost 3 bases and J lost 5, with 7 bases in between. The CDR3: CASSFQQYGYTF. The CDR3, as DNA: TGTGCCAGCAGTTTTCAACAGTATGGCTACACCTTC.

The table lists this clonotype with a few counts. The chain has TRBV18 and TRBJ2-1; no clear D. The CDR3 totals 13 residues. The germline V and J ends were trimmed by 2 bases and 9 bases, with 11 bases remaining between them. Germline assignment: CDR1 KGHSH and CDR2 LQKENI. CDR3 residues: CASSPGRQFEQFF. The CDR3 coding sequence is TGTGCCAGCTCACCAGGCAGGCAGTTTGAGCAGTTCTTC. Supplemented by reference TRBV18 and TRBJ2-1, the full variable domain reads NAGVMQNPRHLVRRRGQEARLRCSPMKGHSHVYWYRQLPEEGLKFMVYLQKENIIDESGMPKERFSAEFPKEGPSILRIQQVVRGDSAAYFCASSPGRQFEQFFGPGTRLTVL.

This clonotype was counted between two and nine times. The chain carries TRBV6-1 and TRBJ2-6; a possible D gene is TRBD1 (5 bases). The length of the CDR3 is 15 residues. CDR1 and CDR2 from the germline V gene are MNHNS and SASEGT. V shed 2 bases and J shed 1 base, with 6 bases lying between them. The CDR3 loop reads CASSEQGSGANVLTF. Written as DNA, the CDR3 is TGTGCCAGCAGTGAACAGGGTTCTGGGGCCAACGTCCTGACTTTC.